This record concerns one T cell receptor (beta chain) sequence. One junction end does not reproduce the germline sequence, and a read error may be involved. This entry belongs to a study of blood T cell repertoires in COVID-19. Study background: The United States, Italy and Spain supplied acute and convalescent COVID-19 samples.

In the source study's methods: Scientists estimated how many nucleated cells there were by amplifying reference gene primers. Sequencing was performed with immunoSEQ multiplex PCR; in TCRdb, only in-frame clones are kept and a portion is missing. For V, J and clone size, that table is used; D and trimming come from the DNA. The sample has about 99,000 clones, roughly 84% seen once. The CDR3 has 20 residues. Germline lookup yields CDR1 SSHAT and CDR2 FNYEAQ (reference sequence). The clonotype was recovered from a man in his 70s with active or convalescent COVID-19. This sequence joins TRBV7-7 and TRBJ2-3, with D possibly TRBD2 on 6 matching bases. Sequences were obtained from peripheral blood. This CDR3 is CASSLWTLKKRATSTDTQYF. In DNA, the CDR3 is TGTGCTAGCAGCTTATGGACCCTGAAAAAGCGGGCAACTAGCACAGATACGCAGTATTTT. The full variable domain, rest sourced from reference TRBV7-7 and TRBJ2-3, is GAGVSQSPRYKVTKRGQDVTLRCDPISSHATLYWYQQALGQGPEFLTYFNYEAQPDKSGLPSDRFSAERPEGSISTLTIQRTEQRDSAMYRCASSLWTLKKRATSTDTQYFGPGTRLTVL.